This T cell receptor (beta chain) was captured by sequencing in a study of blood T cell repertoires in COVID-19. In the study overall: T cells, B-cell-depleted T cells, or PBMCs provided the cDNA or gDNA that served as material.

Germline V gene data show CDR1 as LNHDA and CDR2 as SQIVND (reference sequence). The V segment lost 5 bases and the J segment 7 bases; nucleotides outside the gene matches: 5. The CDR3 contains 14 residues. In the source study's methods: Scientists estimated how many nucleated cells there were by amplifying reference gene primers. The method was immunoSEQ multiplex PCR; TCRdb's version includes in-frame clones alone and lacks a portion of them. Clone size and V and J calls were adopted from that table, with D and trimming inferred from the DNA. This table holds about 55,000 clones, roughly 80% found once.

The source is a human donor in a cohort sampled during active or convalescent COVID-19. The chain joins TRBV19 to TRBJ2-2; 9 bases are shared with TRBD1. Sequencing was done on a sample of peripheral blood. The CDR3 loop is CASSLQGAGGELFF. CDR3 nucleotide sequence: TGTGCCAGTAGTCTACAGGGGGCCGGCGGGGAGCTGTTTTTT.